What follows describes a single T cell receptor beta chain. Its antigen is unknown. CDR1 is SGHAT, CDR2 FQNNGV, per germline. The CDR3 has 20 amino acids. V dropped 5 bases and J dropped 4 bases, with 31 bases sitting between them. Synthesis of TCR beta cDNA was carried out from approximately 0.55 ug total RNA with a constant-region primer. Three nested multiplex PCR rounds of slightly modified ARM-PCR generated TCR beta libraries. TRBV1-TRBV30 forward primers and a C-beta reverse primer were used in the first two PCR rounds, which each ran for ten to eleven cycles. MiXCR, run by TCRdb on the multiplex PCR reads, gives a single entry per CDR3 protein. The data show around 54,000 distinct CDR3 sequences, with around 79% seen just once and approximately 25% held by the top ten. Co-extracted RNA and DNA came from roughly 20-30 mg of unsorted bulk tissue. The cohort consisted of patients whose primary liver carcinoma was surgically resected. Every tumor specimen contained over 85% viable tumor cells.

The data are from a study of tumor-infiltrating lymphocytes in primary liver carcinoma. General study results and limits: Only about 7.5-24% of top clones showed up in all five tumor regions.

This rearrangement joins TRBV11-2 to TRBJ2-3; D is possibly TRBD2 (5 bases). The sequenced sample was liver tumor tissue from sampling region 2. The subset here: tumor region T2, inferior pole. The sequence came from a man aged 40-49 years with primary liver carcinoma and hepatitis B virus infection. CDR3 loop: CASSPDDYLQIARSSDTQYF. The CDR3 bases are TGTGCCAGCAGCCCCGATGACTACCTGCAGATAGCGAGAAGCTCAGATACGCAGTATTTT.